This is a list of T cell receptor beta chains from one sample in a study of cytomegalovirus exposure and HLA in healthy donors. The repertoire was sequenced with immunoSEQ multiplex PCR; TCRdb's copy has only in-frame clones and lacks some. The repertoire holds around 260,000 clones, about 80% seen once, with roughly 0.31% in the top ten. The sample taken for sequencing was PBMCs. Receptors were obtained from a girl aged 2-10 years in good health and CMV-seronegative. Both conserved end residues are part of each CDR3. D genes are given only for firm matches. Clone size appears in some rows only: once, few, many, or a class for an expanded clone.

TRBD1 TRBJ1-4 NA TRBV28 CASSLGTGEYEKLFF TGTGCCAGCAGTCTGGGGACAGGGGAGTACGAAAAACTGTTTTTT
NA TRBJ1-1 NA TRBV10-3 CAISESRGMNTEAFF TGTGCCATCAGTGAGTCTCGGGGAATGAACACTGAAGCTTTCTTT
NA TRBJ1-1 once TRBV6-5 CASSYSGALGTEAFF TGTGCCAGCAGTTACTCGGGGGCCTTGGGCACTGAAGCTTTCTTT
NA TRBJ1-2 NA TRBV28 CASSPIAGRKNYGYTF TGTGCCAGCAGCCCCATTGCGGGGCGGAAGAACTATGGCTACACCTTC
NA TRBJ1-2 NA TRBV18 CASSPSQGSDYGYTF TGTGCCAGCTCACCATCCCAGGGGAGCGACTATGGCTACACCTTC
NA TRBJ1-3 NA TRBV5-1 CASSSDIIGNTIYF TGCGCCAGCAGCTCGGACATCATCGGAAACACCATATATTTT
NA TRBJ1-5 NA TRBV6-1 CASSGGHSNQPQHF TGTGCCAGCAGTGGGGGGCATAGCAATCAGCCCCAGCATTTT
TRBD2 TRBJ2-1 NA TRBV5-6 CASSLGLAGGLFEQFF TGTGCCAGCAGCCTGGGACTAGCGGGGGGGCTCTTTGAGCAGTTCTTC
NA TRBJ1-4 few TRBV28 CASSFSASWGKLFF TGTGCCAGCAGTTTTTCGGCTAGCTGGGGAAAACTGTTTTTT
NA TRBJ1-5 once TRBV7-9 CASSPGIKSNQPQHF TGTGCCAGCAGCCCGGGGATCAAGAGCAATCAGCCCCAGCATTTT
NA TRBJ2-3 NA TRBV6-1 CASRATPRLATQYF TGTGCCAGCAGGGCAACCCCCAGGCTAGCGACGCAGTATTTT
TRBD1 TRBJ1-2 NA TRBV28 CATQDRGVYGYTF TGTGCCACCCAAGACAGGGGTGTCTATGGCTACACCTTC
NA TRBJ1-5 NA TRBV28 CASTVASRGWPHDQPQHF TGTGCCAGCACCGTAGCCTCACGAGGGTGGCCTCACGATCAGCCCCAGCATTTT
TRBD1 TRBJ2-1 NA TRBV25-1 CASSRTGAYNEQFF TGTGCCAGCAGCCGGACAGGGGCCTACAATGAGCAGTTCTTC
TRBD2 TRBJ2-7 NA TRBV9 CASSVDSGSTYEQYF TGTGCCAGCAGCGTAGATAGCGGGAGTACCTACGAGCAGTACTTC
NA TRBJ1-2 NA TRBV5-1 CASSEQGSYGYTF TGCGCCAGCTCCGAACAGGGATCCTATGGCTACACCTTC
TRBD2 TRBJ2-1 NA TRBV28 CASSFETSGSYNEQFF TGTGCCAGCAGTTTTGAGACTAGCGGGAGTTACAATGAGCAGTTCTTC
TRBD2 TRBJ2-5 NA TRBV10-3 CAISTQSSGGAGETQYF TGTGCCATCAGCACACAGTCTAGCGGGGGGGCGGGGGAGACCCAGTACTTC
TRBD1 TRBJ2-7 once TRBV5-4 CASSFGTGTYEQYF TGTGCCAGCAGCTTTGGGACAGGGACGTACGAGCAGTACTTC
TRBD1 TRBJ1-5 NA TRBV28 CSSSRQGQPDQPQHF TGTTCCAGCAGCCGACAGGGACAGCCTGATCAGCCCCAGCATTTT
TRBD1 TRBJ2-1 NA TRBV6-1 CASRPGTGGNEQFF TGTGCCAGCAGGCCCGGGACAGGGGGCAATGAGCAGTTCTTC
NA TRBJ2-2 NA TRBV9 CASSLRQVNTGELFF TGTGCCAGCAGCTTGAGACAGGTGAACACCGGGGAGCTGTTTTTT
NA TRBJ1-5 NA TRBV10-3 CAIKSRGDQPQHF TGTGCCATCAAATCCAGGGGCGATCAGCCCCAGCATTTT
NA TRBJ1-2 NA TRBV27 CASSYIFDGNYGYTF TGTGCCAGCAGTTACATATTTGACGGGAACTATGGCTACACCTTC
NA TRBJ1-5 once TRBV4-1 CASSQESAGMLEQPQHF TGCGCCAGCAGCCAAGAGTCGGCAGGGATGTTAGAGCAGCCCCAGCATTTT
TRBD2 TRBJ2-2 NA TRBV7-9 CASSLTGLAGRGNTGELFF TGTGCCAGCAGCCTGACGGGACTAGCGGGGAGGGGGAACACCGGGGAGCTGTTTTTT
TRBD2 TRBJ2-1 once TRBV6-5 CASSSGTSGKNEQFF TGTGCCAGCAGTTCCGGGACTAGCGGCAAAAATGAGCAGTTCTTC
NA TRBJ2-5 NA TRBV4-1 CASSQATSWYQETQYF TGCGCCAGCAGCCAAGCGACTAGTTGGTACCAAGAGACCCAGTACTTC
NA TRBJ2-7 NA TRBV5-4 CASRDTAYEQYF TGTGCCAGTAGGGACACGGCCTACGAGCAGTACTTC
TRBD1 TRBJ2-1 NA TRBV7-9 CASSLATRTGVVEQFF TGTGCCAGCAGCTTAGCTACCAGGACAGGGGTGGTTGAGCAGTTCTTC
NA TRBJ2-7 few TRBV7-9 CASSHGSGTSAYEQYF TGTGCCAGCAGCCACGGCTCGGGAACTAGTGCTTACGAGCAGTACTTC
NA TRBJ2-6 few TRBV27 CASSRGGWGRAGANVLTF TGTGCCAGCAGTAGGGGTGGGTGGGGCAGGGCTGGGGCCAACGTCCTGACTTTC
NA TRBJ1-2 NA TRBV7-6 CASSLSQGSYGYTF TGTGCCAGCAGCTTAAGTCAGGGGAGCTATGGCTACACCTTC
TRBD2 TRBJ2-7 NA TRBV10-1 CASSALAGNYEQYF TGCGCCAGCAGTGCCCTAGCGGGAAACTACGAGCAGTACTTC
TRBD2 TRBJ2-7 NA TRBV27 CASSPSPAGLSYEQYF TGTGCCAGCAGTCCCTCCCCAGCGGGGCTCTCCTACGAGCAGTACTTC
NA TRBJ1-5 once TRBV6-5 CASSQDRFGEPQHF TGTGCCAGCAGCCAAGACAGGTTCGGAGAGCCCCAGCATTTT
NA TRBJ1-3 NA TRBV5-1 CASSPAGRASGNTIYF TGCGCCAGCAGCCCCGCCGGGCGGGCCTCTGGAAACACCATATATTTT
TRBD1 TRBJ2-5 NA TRBV15 CATSREIQGAATEETQYF TGTGCCACCAGCAGAGAGATACAGGGGGCAGCGACTGAAGAGACCCAGTACTTC
NA TRBJ1-6 NA TRBV7-9 CASNGQSNSPLHF TGTGCCAGCAATGGACAGAGTAATTCACCCCTCCACTTT
TRBD2 TRBJ2-3 NA TRBV2 CASGTSGTDTQYF TGTGCCAGCGGGACTAGCGGCACAGATACGCAGTATTTT
NA TRBJ2-2 NA TRBV19 CASSIDRIAGYTGELFF TGTGCCAGTAGTATAGATCGAATTGCAGGGTACACCGGGGAGCTGTTTTTT
NA TRBJ2-2 NA TRBV7-2 CASRRRSSNTGELFF TGTGCCAGCAGGCGGAGGAGCTCGAACACCGGGGAGCTGTTTTTT
TRBD1 TRBJ2-7 NA TRBV4-1 CASSERQGADYEQYF TGCGCCAGCAGCGAAAGACAGGGGGCGGACTACGAGCAGTACTTC
TRBD1 TRBJ1-2 NA TRBV28 CASSRQGALLEANYGYTF TGTGCCAGCAGTCGACAGGGGGCATTACTCGAAGCTAACTATGGCTACACCTTC